This T cell receptor (beta chain) was sequenced in a study of cytomegalovirus exposure and HLA in healthy donors. Study findings and constraints: Cytomegalovirus association was listed for 150 to 200 TCR beta chains. There were reportedly fewer N-insertions in an Asian-associated ancestry cluster than the approximately 670-donor mean, in a later analysis. Prior analysis indicated that the majority of TCR beta V segments exhibited productivity approximately 87% or approximately 30% of the time. Later analysis associated a missense DCLRE1C variant with TCR beta V- and J-gene trimming.

Primers: 60 Vbeta forward and 13 Jbeta reverse. Repertoires were generated with immunoSEQ multiplex PCR, while TCRdb's copy carries only in-frame clones and drops some. The sample yields roughly 84,000 clones, roughly 63% seen once. Note on this clone: Its target is not known.

The V end lost 3 bases, the J end lost 8 bases, and 23 bases lay between the germline ends. The CDR3 is 17 residues long. Germline values: CDR1 MDHEN, CDR2 SYDVKM. Sequencing was performed on PBMCs. This sequence originates from a woman aged 40 to 49 in good health and CMV-seropositive. V and J are TRBV28 and TRBJ2-1; D perhaps matches TRBD2 (5 bases). This CDR3 is CASSFPSKLGGTDEQFF. CDR3 sequence (DNA): TGTGCCAGCAGTTTTCCCTCGAAACTAGGAGGAACTGATGAGCAGTTCTTC.